The sequence of this T cell receptor beta chain was determined in a study of T cell responses to AZD1222 COVID-19 vaccine. Study-level background: Timing groups of about 4 and about 12 weeks for second doses were pooled.

CDR1 and CDR2 from the germline V gene are SNHLY and FYNNEI. The CDR3 spans 13 residues. V dropped 6 bases and J dropped 2; count of bases not matched to a gene: 3. Libraries were prepared by immunoSEQ multiplex PCR; TCRdb keeps only in-frame clonotypes and omits some of them. This sample has around 150,000 clones, with about four fifths found just once. This clonotype was obtained from an adult in good health. The sequences come from peripheral blood, collected on day 0 of AZD1222 vaccination. The chain employs TRBV2 and TRBJ1-2; the match to TRBD1 covers 7 bases. CDR3 DNA: TGTGCCAGCAGACAGGGGCAAAACTATGGCTACACCTTC. Translated, it gives CASRQGQNYGYTF.